The 6 T cell receptor beta chains given below trace back to one sample, sequenced in a study of blood T cells in healthy people across ages. A second PCR of roughly 7 to 11 cycles used a sample-barcoded 5' primer and a J-beta primer mix. TCRdb re-derived calls from the 5' RACE reads in MiXCR, one entry per CDR3 protein. Of some 1.6 million distinct CDR3 sequences in the sample, 34% were seen once. Specimen: blood. Receptors originate from a woman in her twenties or thirties in good health.

This clonotype was seen a handful of times. This rearrangement joins TRBV27 to TRBJ2-3; 8 bases align to TRBD1. The CDR3 totals 15 residues. After removal of 2 bases from V and 8 bases from J, the junction contained 9 bases not matched to a gene. In germline, CDR1 is MNHEY, CDR2 SMNVEV (reference sequence). CDR3 sequence: CASSLQGAFDGTQYF. CDR3 sequence (DNA): TGTGCCAGCAGTTTACAGGGGGCTTTCGATGGTACGCAGTATTTT.

On this clonotype: A much larger clone differs from this one at a single base, so this may be a read error. V gene TRBV3-1 combines with J gene TRBJ2-5; possible D gene TRBD2, 5 bases. CDR1 LGHDT and CDR2 YNNKEL come from the germline V gene (reference sequence). Trimming removed 4 bases from V and 0 bases from J, with 15 bases in between. The CDR3 loop spans 16 amino acids. CDR3 loop: CASSRDLAGNQETQYF. CDR3 sequence (DNA): TGTGCCAGCAGCCGAGACCTAGCCGGTAACCAAGAGACCCAGTACTTC.

This clonotype occurred once. A read error may produce the germline difference seen at one junction end. The V and J genes are TRBV9 and TRBJ1-4; TRBD1 matches at 7 bases. The CDR3 sequence is 13 residues long. The V gene's germline CDR1 is SGDLS and CDR2 YYNGEE. The CDR3 sequence is CASSDGQDEKRFF. The CDR3 DNA sequence: TGTGCCAGCAGCGATGGACAGGATGAAAAACGGTTTTTT.

The sample holds many counts of this clonotype. The chain has TRBV12-3 or TRBV12-4 and TRBJ2-1, with D perhaps matching TRBD2 (6 bases). Trimming pared 6 bases from V and 4 bases from J, leaving 13 bases between. The CDR3 has 14 residues. CDR3 DNA sequence: TGTGCCAGCAGCTTGGCGGGACTTTACAATGAGCAGTTCTTC. This encodes CASSLAGLYNEQFF.

The chain combines TRBV19 with TRBJ2-1, with D uncertain. Germline V gives CDR1 LNHDA, CDR2 SQIVND (reference sequence). Trimming left V 1 base short and J 7 bases short, with 14 bases between. The length of the CDR3 is 15 residues. The DNA for the CDR3 is TGTGCCAGTAGTATAGCTGGCCTCGACGGTAATGAGCAGTTCTTC. This translates into CASSIAGLDGNEQFF.

This clonotype turned up a few times. The chain couples TRBV10-3 to TRBJ2-5, with 8 bases lining up with TRBD2. With the DNA end fitting TRBJ2-7 better, the J assignment may be wrong. The CDR3 sequence is 14 residues long. Germline assignment: CDR1 ENHRY and CDR2 SYGVKD. This chain's CDR3 is CAIRTGRGGYEQYF. The CDR3 DNA follows: TGTGCCATCAGAACAGGTCGGGGGGGTTACGAGCAGTACTTC.